The 2 T cell receptor beta chains below come from one sample, sequenced in a study of shared T cell receptors in the human thymus. Only in-frame clones appear in the TCRdb table, and some are missing; sequencing was by immunoSEQ multiplex PCR. The repertoire has about 710,000 clones, roughly 86% of them found once; the top ten carry 0.0094%. These same records also appear under a second study, on human thymus T cells.

Sequencing was done on a sample of thymocytes. Receptor source: a boy under three years old with a congenital heart defect.

CDR3 loop: CASSPGLAGDEQYF. CDR3 nucleotides: TGTGCCAGCAGTCCGGGACTAGCGGGAGACGAGCAGTACTTC. The rearrangement uses TRBV28 and TRBJ2-7, with 14 bases matching TRBD2. This CDR3 contains 14 residues. Germline CDR1 and CDR2: MDHEN and SYDVKM. With V trimmed by 5 bases and J by 5 bases, 2 bases remained unmatched.

This clone appeared once. The chain joins TRBV7-9 to TRBJ2-7, with 11 bases aligning to TRBD2. V shed 0 bases, J shed 5 bases, and the junction held 12 bases outside the gene matches. Germline V CDR1 and CDR2: SEHNR, FQNEAQ (reference sequence). The CDR3 is 18 residues long. CDR3: CASSLAVAGGPLPNEQYF. Written as DNA, the CDR3 is TGTGCCAGCAGCTTAGCTGTAGCGGGAGGGCCTCTTCCTAACGAGCAGTACTTC.